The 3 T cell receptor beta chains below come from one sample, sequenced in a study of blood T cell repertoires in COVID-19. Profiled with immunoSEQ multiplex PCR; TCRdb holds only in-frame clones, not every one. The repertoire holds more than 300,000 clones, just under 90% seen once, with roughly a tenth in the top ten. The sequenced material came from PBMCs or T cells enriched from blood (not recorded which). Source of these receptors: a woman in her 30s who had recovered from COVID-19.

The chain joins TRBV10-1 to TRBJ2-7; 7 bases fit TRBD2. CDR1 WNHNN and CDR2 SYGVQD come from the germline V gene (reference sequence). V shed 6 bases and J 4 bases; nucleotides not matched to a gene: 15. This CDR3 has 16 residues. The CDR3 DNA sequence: TGCGCCAGCAGCACCACACCGGGAGGAAATTGTTACGAGCAGTACTTC. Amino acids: CASSTTPGGNCYEQYF.

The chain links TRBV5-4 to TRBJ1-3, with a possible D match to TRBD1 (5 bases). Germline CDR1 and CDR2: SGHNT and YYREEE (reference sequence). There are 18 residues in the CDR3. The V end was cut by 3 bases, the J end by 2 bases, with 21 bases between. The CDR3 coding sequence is TGTGCCAGCAGCTCCCCTGGGGGGACGAATATCGCTGGAAACACCATATATTTT. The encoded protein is CASSSPGGTNIAGNTIYF.

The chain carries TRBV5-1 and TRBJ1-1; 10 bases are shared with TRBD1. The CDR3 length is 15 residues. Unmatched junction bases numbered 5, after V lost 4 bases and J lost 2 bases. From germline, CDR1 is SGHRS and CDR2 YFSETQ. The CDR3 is CASSVGQGRNTEAFF. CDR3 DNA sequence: TGCGCCAGCAGCGTGGGACAGGGGAGAAACACTGAAGCTTTCTTT.